The T cell receptor beta chain described here comes from a study of T-cell reconstitution after alpha-beta-depleted transplantation in children. Molecular barcoding with unique molecular identifiers was used for the TCRbeta library. TCRdb itself ran the PCR reads through MiXCR, one entry per CDR3 protein. The top ten clones hold roughly a quarter of a sample with about 440,000 distinct CDR3 sequences, roughly two fifths of them seen once. This clonotype was found many times. Its specificity is not known. The study's findings and limits: For some patients, TCRbeta diversity was high at day 60 because of recipient T cells and thymic progenitors that survived. Where alpha-beta T cells came from about two months after transplant was reportedly several hundred expanded graft clones. T-cell numbers and diversity one year post-transplant derived largely from freshly generated T cells.

The sequencing used PBMCs, collected before TCRalphabeta/CD19-depleted stem cell transplant. The receptor was derived from a girl aged 2-9 years with aplastic anemia, due to receive a stem cell transplant.

Here the CDR3 DNA reads TGTGCCAGCAGCTTATCCGAGGTTTCCTACAATGAGCAGTTCTTC. It translates to CASSLSEVSYNEQFF. J is TRBJ2-1 and V is TRBV7-9; D is uncertain. This CDR3 has 15 amino acids. From germline, CDR1 is SEHNR and CDR2 FQNEAQ (reference sequence). Trimming removed 2 bases at V and 1 base at J, with 9 bases between.